This T cell receptor beta chain originates from a study of T cells in Graves' hyperthyroidism and ophthalmopathy. This clonotype was detected ten times or more. RNA transcripts yielded amplified TCR beta CDR3 regions. During a first-round RT-PCR of the TCR CDR3, the HTBI primer set was used. One entry per CDR3 protein results from TCRdb running MiXCR on the multiplex PCR reads. The data show 560,000 or so distinct CDR3 sequences, just under 20% seen once. This TCR was recovered from a man aged 40-49 years with Graves' ophthalmopathy. The sequenced sample consisted of blood.

The CDR3 DNA reads TGTGCCAGCAGCCAAAGTAGCGTCGCACGATACTATGGCTACACCTTC. Protein sequence: CASSQSSVARYYGYTF. The chain combines TRBV3-1 with TRBJ1-2; D gene uncertain. Deletions cut 2 bases from V and 3 bases from J, with 16 bases between. CDR3 length: 16 residues. Germline V CDR1 and CDR2: LGHDT, YNNKEL (reference sequence). Drawing the rest from reference TRBV3-1 and TRBJ1-2, the complete variable domain is DTAVSQTPKYLVTQMGNDKSIKCEQNLGHDTMYWYKQDSKKFLKIMFSYNNKELIINETVPNRFSPKSPDKAHLNLHINSLELGDSAVYFCASSQSSVARYYGYTFGSGTRLTVV.